This T cell receptor beta chain emerged from a study of T cells in Graves' hyperthyroidism and ophthalmopathy (dated by TCRdb to about 2019). Notes on the research overall: Peripheral blood was collected at initial diagnosis, before any treatment. To identify TCR V-J signatures that set the groups apart, the researchers used a discovery cohort of more than 95 patients, made up of around 40 with Graves' ophthalmopathy and some 58 with stable Graves' hyperthyroidism. An independent validation cohort of 18 to 20 hyperthyroidism patients and approximately 16 patients who later progressed to ophthalmopathy tested prospective prediction of ophthalmopathy. After sampling, hyperthyroidism patients received methimazole starting at 30 mg daily, and ophthalmopathy patients received high-dose intravenous methylprednisolone. According to the paper, TCR Vbeta CDR3 sequencing was carried out on approximately 140 peripheral blood samples, which came from fewer than 50 ophthalmopathy, around 74 hyperthyroidism and roughly 17 progressor patients. The roughly 91 discovery patients were randomly split 7:3 into training and test sets. The study also compared thyroid tissue and blood T-cell repertoires from more than five Graves' hyperthyroidism patients.

This clonotype appeared many times. Its recognized antigen is unknown. Qualities for individual bases were not recorded, and no much larger clone is one base off. The hyperthyroidism patients were between 18 and 65 years old and newly diagnosed, with a disease duration of less than 2 months. Any patient with an uncontrolled infection, another autoimmune disease, pregnancy or lactation was excluded. Diagnoses were based on clinical symptoms, serum thyroxine and TRAb, thyroid ultrasound and orbital computed tomography. For progressor patients, blood was drawn at the first diagnosis of hyperthyroidism, before any ophthalmopathy symptoms had appeared. PBMCs were isolated from approximately 10 ml of fresh peripheral blood by Ficoll-Paque density gradient centrifugation. Progressor patients were defined as those initially diagnosed with Graves' hyperthyroidism in whom ophthalmopathy developed during follow-up. Total RNA was extracted with Trizol reagent, and quality was checked on an Agilent 2100 Bioanalyzer.

The TCR beta CDR3 regions were amplified from the RNA transcripts. The first round of RT-PCR for the TCR CDR3 was performed with the HTBI primer set and the Qiagen OneStep RT-PCR kit. A second multiplex PCR round built the libraries, followed by size selection and purification. The libraries were sequenced on an Illumina HiSeq2000 using paired-end 100 bp reads. In the authors' own workflow: SOAPnuke was used to process the raw data, throwing out any read that contained adapters or uncalled bases, had a mean Phred below 15, or lacked an exact constant-primer or identifier match. High-quality paired reads were merged with COPE v1.2.5, and unique nucleotide sequences were defined as clonotypes. MiTCR v1.1 was used to align the clonotypes against IMGT TRBV, TRBD and TRBJ reference segments. Analysis was restricted to V-J combinations with a frequency above 0.0001, which covered 99.2% of repertoires. The TCS score was defined as the ratio of F50 (clonal expansion) to E x V (chaos), calculated using BLOSUM62-based TCRdist between CDR3 peptides within each V-J. Welch's t-statistics and random forest reduced 514 V-J features to 10 to 15, which were used in a naive Bayes classifier (R e1071). Clones were called with MiXCR by TCRdb after fastp trimmed the public reads at Q25, and only in-frame beta chains were retained. One record per CDR3 amino acid sequence lists the most common genes and DNA. The V and J calls come from TCRdb's annotation, not from the publication. The sample contains 300,000 to 450,000 distinct CDR3 sequences, 15% to 20% of them found a single time. The ten largest clones represent almost 35% of the sample.

Study-wide conclusions, independent of this receptor: Most expanded thyroid clonotypes (frequency above 0.001) were also detected in blood, suggesting blood repertoires may reflect thyroid immune responses. No statistical method was used to fix the sample size in advance, and group allocation was not hidden from the investigators. In cross-validation, a model built on a 13 V-J signature told ophthalmopathy apart from stable hyperthyroidism with under 90% sensitivity and about 81% specificity, and in testing the same model reached 80%/75%. In validation, the model predicted progression to ophthalmopathy a median of about 6.5 months before onset, with approximately 68% sensitivity and almost 75% specificity.

Sample: blood. The source is a woman aged 25 to 39 with Graves' hyperthyroidism that later progressed to Graves' ophthalmopathy.

The DNA reads TGCAGCGTTGGAGAAGGAATAACCTACGAGCAGTACTTC. It codes for CSVGEGITYEQYF. The chain is assembled from TRBV29-1 and TRBJ2-7; no confident D gene assignment can be made. V loses 4 bases, J loses 2 bases, and the germline ends lie 12 bases apart. In the germline V gene, CDR1 corresponds to SQVTM and CDR2 to ANQGSEA. The CDR3 numbers 13 residues from cysteine through phenylalanine. Just CDR3 DNA is preserved here, 39 bases in frame from base 1.